Listed below are T cell receptor beta chains from one sample, sequenced in a study of a mutant IDH1 vaccine in newly diagnosed glioma. Produced via immunoSEQ multiplex PCR; TCRdb's table is partial and in-frame only. The table records about 88,000 clones, roughly 80% of them present only once. Material: PBMCs, obtained from a glioma patient treated with radiotherapy, temozolomide or both. These receptors all come from a middle-aged man with glioma. Some clones in this sample may be carry-over from other donors' samples. The conserved cysteine and the conserved F or W are not part of the CDR3 here.

J gene | V gene | CDR3 protein
TRBJ2-3 | TRBV4-2 | ASSQEVMRTDTQY
TRBJ2-2 | TRBV4-1 | ASSQDPGTGELF
TRBJ1-1 | TRBV19 | ASSMTVNTEAF
TRBJ2-3 | TRBV2 | ASPGGLAGDRGDTQY
TRBJ2-3 | TRBV2 | ASRSGGINTQY
TRBJ1-3 | TRBV2 | ASSDRGGNTIY
TRBJ1-1 | TRBV10-3 | AIRGQVGNTEAF
TRBJ1-2 | TRBV4-1 | ASSQVLGTYGYT
TRBJ2-7 | TRBV6-6 | ASSYPKGGGAYEQY
TRBJ2-3 | TRBV5-4 | ASSFVLLAGAADTQY
TRBJ1-5 | TRBV6-5 | ASSLQGAEQPQH
TRBJ2-2 | TRBV6-5 | ASRTTGVNTGELF
TRBJ1-6 | TRBV30 | AWSVGQYYNSPLH
TRBJ2-2 | TRBV7-7 | ASSLAGLTGELF
TRBJ1-1 | TRBV29-1 | SVAVVPEPNTEAF
TRBJ2-2 | TRBV7-2 | ASSLFARLPKVGELF
TRBJ1-4 | TRBV9 | ASSVGSGFSTNEKLF
TRBJ1-2 | TRBV6-5 | ASSHLGRYT
TRBJ2-7 | TRBV29-1 | SVEETGTSYEQY
TRBJ1-2 | TRBV19 | ASSTPIRGSYGYT
TRBJ1-4 | TRBV25-1 | ASSEEGSNEKLF
TRBJ1-2 | TRBV5-1 | ASSLGRVNGYT
TRBJ1-2 | TRBV10-3 | AIRRQSNYGYT
TRBJ1-2 | TRBV7-9 | ASSSQGQVSSNGYT
TRBJ1-5 | TRBV18 | ASSPSGTNNQPQH
TRBJ1-5 | TRBV4-1 | ASSQDESRSNQPQH
TRBJ1-2 | TRBV2 | ASSGSRRGYT
TRBJ1-2 | TRBV29-1 | SVQGRSSYGYT
TRBJ2-1 | TRBV5-4 | ASSKGGALSYNEQF
TRBJ1-4 | TRBV29-1 | SVEGGPGEYGEKLF
TRBJ1-6 | TRBV27 | ASSLTQINNSPLH
TRBJ1-1 | TRBV7-9 | ASRRQMNTEAF
TRBJ1-3 | TRBV18 | ASSRTESSGNTIY
TRBJ1-1 | TRBV9 | ASSSENTEAF
TRBJ2-5 | TRBV5-1 | ASSWGDSQETQY
TRBJ1-5 | TRBV19 | ASSIDRGGNQPQH
TRBJ2-5 | TRBV5-1 | ASSLAGQGETQY
TRBJ1-3 | TRBV6-1 | ASIREGGNTIY
TRBJ1-5 | TRBV18 | AGVTGSRGPQH
TRBJ1-2 | TRBV5-4 | ASSYDRDYGYT
TRBJ1-2 | TRBV30 | AWIGDRVTGYT
TRBJ2-5 | TRBV5-1 | ASSIGQGRETQY
TRBJ1-3 | TRBV14 | ASSQRIIPGNTIY
TRBJ1-2 | TRBV19 | ASRNSLIGAYGYT
TRBJ1-2 | TRBV6-5 | ASSYRDWAYGYT
TRBJ1-4 | TRBV11-2 | ASSRGEKLF
TRBJ1-6 | TRBV6-1 | ASSSRGGNSPLH
TRBJ1-1 | TRBV19 | ASTRSTNTEAF
TRBJ2-3 | TRBV4-2 | ASSQETSVGGQY